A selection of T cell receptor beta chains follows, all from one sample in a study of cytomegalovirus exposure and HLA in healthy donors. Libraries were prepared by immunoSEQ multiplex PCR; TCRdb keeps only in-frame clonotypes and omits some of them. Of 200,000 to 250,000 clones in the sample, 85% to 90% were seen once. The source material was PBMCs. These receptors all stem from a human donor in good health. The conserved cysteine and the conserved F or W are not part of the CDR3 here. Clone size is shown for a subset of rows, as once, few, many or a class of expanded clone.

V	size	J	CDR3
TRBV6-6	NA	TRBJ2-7	ASGRDYEQY
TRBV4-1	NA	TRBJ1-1	ASSQAPLINTEAF
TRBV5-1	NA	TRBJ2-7	ASSIQGDYEQY
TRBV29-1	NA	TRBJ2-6	SVGDRAGANVLT
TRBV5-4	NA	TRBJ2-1	ASSRFGLAGQDEQF
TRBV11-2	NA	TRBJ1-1	ASSLVGPTEAF
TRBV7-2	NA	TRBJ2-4	ASSFAGAKNIQY
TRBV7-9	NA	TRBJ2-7	ASSPFYEQY
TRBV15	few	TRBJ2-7	ATSRVEGYEQY
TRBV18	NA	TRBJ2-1	ASSPVAGLEQF
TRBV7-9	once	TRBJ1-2	ASSLAGQLNYGYT
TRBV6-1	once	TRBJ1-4	ASSEFWRATNEKLF
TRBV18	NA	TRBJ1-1	ASSRNRENTEAF
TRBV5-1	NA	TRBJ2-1	ASSSTARKEGSNEQF
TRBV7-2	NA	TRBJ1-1	ASSLGETEAF
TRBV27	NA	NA	ASSRGTSGAYEQY
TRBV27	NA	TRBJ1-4	ASSLILNEKLF
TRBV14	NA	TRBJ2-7	ASSRGGTGIYEQY
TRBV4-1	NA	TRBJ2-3	ASSPRAIGRTDTQY
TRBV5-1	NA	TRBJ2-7	ASSYSGGEQY
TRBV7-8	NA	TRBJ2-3	ASSRLAGGPDTQY
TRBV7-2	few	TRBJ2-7	ASSRGQGGIYEQY
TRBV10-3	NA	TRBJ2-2	AIRPGTGDKRNTGELF
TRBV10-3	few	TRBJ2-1	AISESFGEQF
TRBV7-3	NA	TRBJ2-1	ASSLRGGNSYNEQF
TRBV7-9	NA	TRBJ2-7	SCSTSAGVVGEQY
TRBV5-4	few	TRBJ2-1	ASSLGEGSYNEQF
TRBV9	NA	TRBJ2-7	ASDIAGGLDEQY
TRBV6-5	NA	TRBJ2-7	ASSYRVAGRAHEQY
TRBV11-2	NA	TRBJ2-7	ASSSTDEQY
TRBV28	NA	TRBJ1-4	ASSPPYGGNEKLF
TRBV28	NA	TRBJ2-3	ASSLFRMASGTDTQY
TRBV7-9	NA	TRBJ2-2	ASSRPGTGTGELF
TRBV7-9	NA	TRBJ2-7	ASSLPGQGTYEQY
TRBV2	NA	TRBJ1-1	ASREQGPEAF
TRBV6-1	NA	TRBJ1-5	ASSEMGQENQPQH
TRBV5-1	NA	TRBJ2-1	ASSLLASSYNEQF
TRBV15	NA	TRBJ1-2	ATSRGPGEGYT
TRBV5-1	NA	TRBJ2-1	ASSSGGSGSFWNEQF
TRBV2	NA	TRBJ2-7	ASSRGLVYEQY
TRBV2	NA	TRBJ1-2	ASEKRIPARSGYT
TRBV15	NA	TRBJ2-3	ATSRALSGSRDTQY
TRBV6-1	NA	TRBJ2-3	ASSVYAGDTDTQY
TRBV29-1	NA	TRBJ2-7	SVSGGELGYEQY
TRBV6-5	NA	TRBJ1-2	ASSYAYGPGYT
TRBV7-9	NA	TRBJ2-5	ASSPRTQGEEETQY
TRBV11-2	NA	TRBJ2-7	ASSLDQPYYSYEQY
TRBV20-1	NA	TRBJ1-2	SAIRGHGYT
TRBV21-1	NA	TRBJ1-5	ASSRGGRTGEEFREGNQPQH
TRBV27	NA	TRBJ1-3	ASSLGAGAGNTIY
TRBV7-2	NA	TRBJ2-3	ASSRQVNPTDTQY
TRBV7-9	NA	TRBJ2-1	ASSLREGTAYNEQF